Listed here are 17 T cell receptor beta chains from one sample, sequenced in a study of T cells expressing NK-cell markers. Reanalyzing the 5' RACE reads, TCRdb keeps one entry per CDR3 protein, without DNA. Its table records 25,000 to 35,000 distinct CDR3 sequences. Sequencing was done on a sample of blood T cells: a sorted CD56 or NKG2C T cell subset, CD4+ or CD8+ T cells, or bulk PBMC T cells (not recorded which). The receptors derive from a woman aged 18 to 75 in good health.

The V call is TRBV10-3, the J call TRBJ2-5. This CDR3 is 13 amino acids long. In germline, CDR1 is ENHRY, CDR2 SYGVKD. The CDR3 loop is CAISEGIQETQYF.

CDR3: CASSLRGSGISTDTQYF. V is TRBV7-9 and J is TRBJ2-3; TCRdb outputs TRBD1, but without DNA this stays unchecked. Germline-derived CDR1 and CDR2 are SEHNR and FQNEAQ (reference sequence). This CDR3 region has 17 residues.

The J gene is TRBJ2-1, the V gene TRBV7-9; the TCRdb call, TRBD2, lacks DNA for checking. The CDR3 extends over 13 amino acids. CDR1 is SEHNR and CDR2 is FQNEAQ in the germline V gene (reference sequence). This CDR3 reads CASSSGLYNEQFF.

The rearrangement joins TRBV28 to TRBJ2-7. CDR1 is MDHEN, CDR2 SYDVKM, per germline. This CDR3 contains 13 residues. The chain's CDR3 is CASSLTRIAEQYF.

The chain combines TRBV12-3 or TRBV12-4 with TRBJ2-5; checking the TCRdb D call of TRBD2 is not possible without DNA. The CDR3 runs 17 residues. CDR3 amino acids: CASSFSRERGVQETQYF.

J is TRBJ1-3 and V is TRBV20-1; the D gene TCRdb calls, TRBD1, cannot be checked with no DNA. The CDR3 sequence is 13 residues long. In germline, CDR1 is DFQATT, CDR2 SNEGSKA (reference sequence). The CDR3 sequence is CSARLQGLNTIYF.

J is TRBJ2-1 and V is TRBV12-3 or TRBV12-4. The CDR3 loop spans 14 amino acids. CDR3 protein: CASSPSGPYNEQFF.

The chain's CDR3 is CASNPASFYNEQFF. This sequence joins TRBV5-1 and TRBJ2-1; the TCRdb call, TRBD1, lacks DNA for checking. The CDR3 has 14 residues. Germline V gene lookup returns CDR1 SGHRS and CDR2 YFSETQ.

The chain is built from TRBV4-1 and TRBJ1-6. Germline V CDR1 and CDR2: MGHRA, YSYEKL. This CDR3 region has 13 residues. The CDR3 protein is CASSQDRGLPLHF.

The rearrangement joins TRBV14 to TRBJ1-2. Germline lookup yields CDR1 SGHDN and CDR2 FVKESK. There are 16 residues in the CDR3. This CDR3 is CASSQVGHTSNYGYTF.

This chain connects TRBV5-1 to TRBJ2-1; TCRdb designates TRBD2, a call that cannot be tested without DNA. The CDR3 length is 16 residues. Germline loops: CDR1 SGHRS, CDR2 YFSETQ. CDR3 residues: CASSLSGVYSYNEQFF.

The chain recombines TRBV28 with TRBJ2-5; the D call from TCRdb, TRBD2, cannot be confirmed without DNA. Germline loops: CDR1 MDHEN, CDR2 SYDVKM. This CDR3 has 16 residues. The CDR3 loop reads CASSLGLPDLGETQYF.

V is TRBV12-3 or TRBV12-4 and J is TRBJ1-2; TCRdb calls TRBD1, which cannot be checked without DNA. This CDR3 is built from 12 residues. This CDR3 is CAITGGSYGYTF.

V is TRBV28 and J is TRBJ2-5; TCRdb picks TRBD2, but there is no DNA to check that call. In germline, CDR1 is MDHEN, CDR2 SYDVKM. The CDR3 totals 14 residues. This chain's CDR3 is CASSLEGPQETQYF.

The chain has TRBV5-1 and TRBJ1-1; absent DNA, TCRdb's TRBD1 call cannot be checked. The CDR3 extends over 12 amino acids. Per germline, CDR1 SGHRS and CDR2 YFSETQ. CDR3 region: CASSWRGTEAFF.

The genes are TRBV25-1 and TRBJ2-5. This CDR3 is 14 amino acids long. Per the germline V gene, CDR1 is MGHDK and CDR2 is SYGVNS. The CDR3 sequence: CASSGPDQEETQYF.

The gene calls are TRBV7-8 and TRBJ2-1; absent DNA, TCRdb's TRBD2 call cannot be checked. The CDR3 runs to 16 residues. Germline V gene data show CDR1 as SGHVS and CDR2 as FQNEAQ. The CDR3 sequence: CASSLENTVFGEQQFF.